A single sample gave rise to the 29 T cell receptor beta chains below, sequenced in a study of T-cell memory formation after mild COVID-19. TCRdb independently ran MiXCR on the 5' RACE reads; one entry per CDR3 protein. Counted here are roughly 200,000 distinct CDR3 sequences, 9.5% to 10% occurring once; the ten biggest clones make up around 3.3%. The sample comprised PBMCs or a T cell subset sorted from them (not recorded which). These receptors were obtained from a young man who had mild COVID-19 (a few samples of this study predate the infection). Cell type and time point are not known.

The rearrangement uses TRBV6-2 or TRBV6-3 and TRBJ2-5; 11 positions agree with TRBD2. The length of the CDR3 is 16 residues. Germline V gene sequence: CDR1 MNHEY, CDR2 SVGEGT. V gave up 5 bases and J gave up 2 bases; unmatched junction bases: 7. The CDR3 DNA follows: TGTGCCAGCAGTCCCCTAGCGGGGGGAGAGCAAGAGACCCAGTACTTC. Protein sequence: CASSPLAGGEQETQYF.

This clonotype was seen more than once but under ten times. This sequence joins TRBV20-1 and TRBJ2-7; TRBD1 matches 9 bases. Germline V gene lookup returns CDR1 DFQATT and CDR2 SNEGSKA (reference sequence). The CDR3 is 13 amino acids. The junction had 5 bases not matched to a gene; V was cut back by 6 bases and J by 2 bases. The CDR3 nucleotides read TGCAGTGCCCTGGACAGGGGCGCCTACGAGCAGTACGTC. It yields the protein CSALDRGAYEQYV.

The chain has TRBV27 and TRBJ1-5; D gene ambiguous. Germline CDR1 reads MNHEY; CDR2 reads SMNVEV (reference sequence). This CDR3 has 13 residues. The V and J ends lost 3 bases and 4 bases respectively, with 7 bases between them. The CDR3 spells CASSFLVNQPQHF. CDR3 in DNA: TGTGCCAGCAGTTTTCTAGTTAATCAGCCCCAGCATTTT.

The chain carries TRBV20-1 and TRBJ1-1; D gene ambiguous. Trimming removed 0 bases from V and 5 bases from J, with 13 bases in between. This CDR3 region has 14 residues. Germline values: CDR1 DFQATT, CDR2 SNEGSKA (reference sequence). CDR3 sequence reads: CSARDSADRTEAFF. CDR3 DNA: TGCAGTGCTAGAGATTCAGCAGACCGGACTGAAGCTTTCTTT.

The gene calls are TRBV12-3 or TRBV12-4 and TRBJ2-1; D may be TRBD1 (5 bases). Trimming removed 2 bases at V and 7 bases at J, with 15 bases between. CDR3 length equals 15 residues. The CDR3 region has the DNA TGTGCCAGCAGTTTATTACAGGCGGTAGAAAATGAGCAGTTCTTC. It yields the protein CASSLLQAVENEQFF.

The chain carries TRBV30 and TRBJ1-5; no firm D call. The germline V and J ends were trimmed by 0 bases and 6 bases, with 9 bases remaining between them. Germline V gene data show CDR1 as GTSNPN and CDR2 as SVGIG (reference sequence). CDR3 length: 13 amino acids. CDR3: CAWSVPKGQPQHF. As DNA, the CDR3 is TGTGCCTGGAGTGTGCCGAAGGGTCAGCCCCAGCATTTT. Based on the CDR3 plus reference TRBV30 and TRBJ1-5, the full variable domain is SQTIHQWPATLVQPVGSPLSLECTVEGTSNPNLYWYRQAAGRGLQLLFYSVGIGQISSEVPQNLSASRPQDRQFILSSKKLLLSDSGFYLCAWSVPKGQPQHFGDGTRLSIL.

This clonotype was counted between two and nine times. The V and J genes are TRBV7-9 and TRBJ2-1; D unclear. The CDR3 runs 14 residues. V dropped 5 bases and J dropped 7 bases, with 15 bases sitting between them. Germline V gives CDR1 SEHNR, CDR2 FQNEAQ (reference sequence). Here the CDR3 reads CASSLNRAPNEQFF. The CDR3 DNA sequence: TGTGCCAGCAGCCTGAACCGGGCGCCTAATGAGCAGTTCTTC.

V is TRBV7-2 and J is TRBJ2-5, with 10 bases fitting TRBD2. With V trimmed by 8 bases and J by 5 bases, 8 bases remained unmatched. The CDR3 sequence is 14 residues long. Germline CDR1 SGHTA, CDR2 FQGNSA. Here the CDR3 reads CASRQTSGSETQYF. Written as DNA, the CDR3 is TGTGCCAGCCGCCAGACTAGCGGGTCGGAGACCCAGTACTTC.

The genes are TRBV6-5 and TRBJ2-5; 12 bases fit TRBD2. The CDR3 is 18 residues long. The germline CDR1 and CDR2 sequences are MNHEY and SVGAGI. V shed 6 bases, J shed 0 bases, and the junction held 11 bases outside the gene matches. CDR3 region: CASSRRLAGAGYQETQYF. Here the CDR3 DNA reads TGTGCCAGCAGCCGCCGACTAGCGGGGGCTGGGTACCAAGAGACCCAGTACTTC.

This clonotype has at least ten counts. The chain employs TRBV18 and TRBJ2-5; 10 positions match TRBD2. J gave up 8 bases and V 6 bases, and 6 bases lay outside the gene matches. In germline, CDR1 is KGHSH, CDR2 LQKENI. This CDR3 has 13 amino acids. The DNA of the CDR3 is TGTGCCAGCTCGACGGGACTAGCGACTACCCAGTACTTC. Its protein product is CASSTGLATTQYF.

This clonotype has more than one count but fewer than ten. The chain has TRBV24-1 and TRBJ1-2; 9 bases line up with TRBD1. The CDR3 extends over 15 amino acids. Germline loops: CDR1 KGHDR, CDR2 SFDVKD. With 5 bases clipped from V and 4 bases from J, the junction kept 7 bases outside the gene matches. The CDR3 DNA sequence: TGTGCCACCAGTGGTGGGGGACAGGGAGCCTATGGCTACACCTTC. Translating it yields CATSGGGQGAYGYTF.

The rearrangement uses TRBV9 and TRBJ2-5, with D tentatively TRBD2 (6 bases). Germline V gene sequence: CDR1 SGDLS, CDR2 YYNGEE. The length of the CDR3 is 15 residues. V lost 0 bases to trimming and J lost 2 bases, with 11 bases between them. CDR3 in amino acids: CASSVATAGQETQYF. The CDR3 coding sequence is TGTGCCAGCAGCGTAGCTACCGCGGGACAAGAGACCCAGTACTTC. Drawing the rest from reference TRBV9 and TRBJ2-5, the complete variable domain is DSGVTQTPKHLITATGQRVTLRCSPRSGDLSVYWYQQSLDQGLQFLIQYYNGEERAKGNILERFSAQQFPDLHSELNLSSLELGDSALYFCASSVATAGQETQYFGPGTRLLVL.

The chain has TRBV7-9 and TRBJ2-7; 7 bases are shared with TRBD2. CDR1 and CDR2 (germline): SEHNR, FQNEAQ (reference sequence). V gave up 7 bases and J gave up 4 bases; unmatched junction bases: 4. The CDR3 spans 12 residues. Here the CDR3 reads CASNPGGYEQYF. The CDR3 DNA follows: TGTGCCAGCAACCCCGGGGGGTACGAGCAGTACTTC.

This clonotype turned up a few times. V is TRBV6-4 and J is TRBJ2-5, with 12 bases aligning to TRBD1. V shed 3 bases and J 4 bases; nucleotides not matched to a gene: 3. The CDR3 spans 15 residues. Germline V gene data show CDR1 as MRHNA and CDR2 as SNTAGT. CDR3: CASSDGTGGRETQYF. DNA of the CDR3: TGTGCCAGCAGTGATGGGACAGGGGGCCGAGAGACCCAGTACTTC.

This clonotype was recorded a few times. The CDR3 spells CASSQGASRPYNEQFF. In nucleotides, the CDR3 is TGCGCCAGCAGCCAAGGGGCTAGCCGCCCCTACAATGAGCAGTTCTTC. The J gene is TRBJ2-1, the V gene TRBV4-1; D might be TRBD2 (5 bases). CDR3 length: 16 residues. Trimming took off 1 base at V and 2 bases at J, with 12 bases between the two ends. The germline CDR1 and CDR2 sequences are MGHRA and YSYEKL.

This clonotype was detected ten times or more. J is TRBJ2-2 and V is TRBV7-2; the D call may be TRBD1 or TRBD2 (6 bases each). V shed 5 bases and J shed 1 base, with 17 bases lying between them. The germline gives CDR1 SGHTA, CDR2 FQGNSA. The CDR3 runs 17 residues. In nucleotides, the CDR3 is TGTGCCAGCAGCCCAAGGTCGGGGGCCCGGAACACCGGGGAGCTGTTTTTT. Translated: CASSPRSGARNTGELFF. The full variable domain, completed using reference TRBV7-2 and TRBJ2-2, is GAGVSQSPSNKVTEKGKDVELRCDPISGHTALYWYRQSLGQGLEFLIYFQGNSAPDKSGLPSDRFSAERTGGSVSTLTIQRTQQEDSAVYLCASSPRSGARNTGELFFGEGSRLTVL.

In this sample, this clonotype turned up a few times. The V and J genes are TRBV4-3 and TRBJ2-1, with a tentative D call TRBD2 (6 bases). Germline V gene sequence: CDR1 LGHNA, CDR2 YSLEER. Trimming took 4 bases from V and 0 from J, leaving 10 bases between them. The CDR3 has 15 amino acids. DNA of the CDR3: TGCGCCAGCAGCCGCGAGGGACTCTCCTACAATGAGCAGTTCTTC. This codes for CASSREGLSYNEQFF.

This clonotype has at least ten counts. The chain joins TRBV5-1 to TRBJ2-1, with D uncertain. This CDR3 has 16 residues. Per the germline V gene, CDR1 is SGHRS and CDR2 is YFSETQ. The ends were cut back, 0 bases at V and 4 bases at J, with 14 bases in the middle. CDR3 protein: CASSLDPGWAYNEQFF. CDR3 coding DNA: TGCGCCAGCAGCTTGGATCCTGGGTGGGCTTACAATGAGCAGTTCTTC. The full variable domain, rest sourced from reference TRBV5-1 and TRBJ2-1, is KAGVTQTPRYLIKTRGQQVTLSCSPISGHRSVSWYQQTPGQGLQFLFEYFSETQRNKGNFPGRFSGRQFSNSRSEMNVSTLELGDSALYLCASSLDPGWAYNEQFFGPGTRLTVL.

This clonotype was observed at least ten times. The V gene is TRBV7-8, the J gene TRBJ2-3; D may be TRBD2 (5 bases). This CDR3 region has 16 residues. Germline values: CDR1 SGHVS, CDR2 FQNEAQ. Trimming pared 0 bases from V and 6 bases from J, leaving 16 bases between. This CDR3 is CASSLAFGSREDTQYF. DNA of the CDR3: TGTGCCAGCAGCTTAGCTTTCGGATCGAGGGAGGATACGCAGTATTTT.

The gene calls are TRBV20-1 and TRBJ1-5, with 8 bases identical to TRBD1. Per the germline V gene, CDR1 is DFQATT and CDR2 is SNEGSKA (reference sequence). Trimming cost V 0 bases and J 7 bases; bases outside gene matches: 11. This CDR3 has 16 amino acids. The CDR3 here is CSARDPSSGGGQPQHF. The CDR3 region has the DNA TGCAGTGCTAGAGATCCCTCCTCAGGGGGCGGGCAGCCCCAGCATTTT.

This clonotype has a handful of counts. The CDR3 reads CASVPPRPGTGFPEAFF. In nucleotides, the CDR3 is TGTGCCAGCGTCCCCCCACGACCCGGGACAGGGTTCCCTGAAGCTTTCTTT. The chain joins TRBV28 to TRBJ1-1, with 9 bases identical to TRBD1. Losses at the gene ends were 8 bases for V and 6 bases for J; bases not matched to a gene: 19. This CDR3 has 17 residues. Per the germline V gene, CDR1 is MDHEN and CDR2 is SYDVKM.

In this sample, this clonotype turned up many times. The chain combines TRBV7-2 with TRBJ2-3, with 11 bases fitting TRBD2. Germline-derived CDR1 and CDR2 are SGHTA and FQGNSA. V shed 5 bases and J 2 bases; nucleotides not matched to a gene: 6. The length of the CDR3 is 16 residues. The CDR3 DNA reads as TGTGCCAGCAGCGATAGACTAGCGGGGCCCACAGATACGCAGTATTTT. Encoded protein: CASSDRLAGPTDTQYF.

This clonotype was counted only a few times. CDR3 bases: TGCGCCAGCAGTGACCCCGGTGCAGGGGCCAACGTCCTGACTTTC. This translates into CASSDPGAGANVLTF. The chain joins TRBV10-2 to TRBJ2-6; D unclear. From germline, CDR1 is WSHSY and CDR2 SAAADI. V lost 3 bases and J lost 4, with 10 bases in between. This CDR3 is built from 15 residues.

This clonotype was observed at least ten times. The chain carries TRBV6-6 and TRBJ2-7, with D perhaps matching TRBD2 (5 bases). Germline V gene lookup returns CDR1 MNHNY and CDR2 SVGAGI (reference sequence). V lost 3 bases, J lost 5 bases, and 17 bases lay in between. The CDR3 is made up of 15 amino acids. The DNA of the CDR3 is TGTGCCAGCAGTTATGAGGGAAAAGCTTTCAACGAGCAGTACTTC. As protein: CASSYEGKAFNEQYF.

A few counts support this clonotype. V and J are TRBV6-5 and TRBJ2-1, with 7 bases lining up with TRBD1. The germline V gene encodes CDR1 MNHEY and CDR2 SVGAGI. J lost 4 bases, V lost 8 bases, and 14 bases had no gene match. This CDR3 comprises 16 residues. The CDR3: CASGPRGRPYYNEQFF. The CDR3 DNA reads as TGTGCCAGCGGCCCCAGGGGGAGACCCTATTACAATGAGCAGTTCTTC.

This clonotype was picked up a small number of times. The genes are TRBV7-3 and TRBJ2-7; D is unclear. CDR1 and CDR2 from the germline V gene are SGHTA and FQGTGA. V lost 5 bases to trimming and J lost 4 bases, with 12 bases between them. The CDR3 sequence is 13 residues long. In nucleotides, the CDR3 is TGTGCCAGCAGCCCCGGGTCCTTGTACGAGCAGTACTTC. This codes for CASSPGSLYEQYF.

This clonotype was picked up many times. Written as DNA, the CDR3 is TGTGCCAGCAGTTCGCAATACACAGATACGCAGTATTTT. Translating it yields CASSSQYTDTQYF. The chain recombines TRBV12-3 or TRBV12-4 with TRBJ2-3, with D unresolved. V lost 4 bases to trimming and J lost 2 bases, with 7 bases between them. The CDR3 extends over 13 amino acids.

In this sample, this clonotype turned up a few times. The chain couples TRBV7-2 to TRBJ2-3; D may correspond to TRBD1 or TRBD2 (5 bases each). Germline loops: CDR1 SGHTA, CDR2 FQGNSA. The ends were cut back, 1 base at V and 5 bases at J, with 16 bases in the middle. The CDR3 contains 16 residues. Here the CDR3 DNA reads TGTGCCAGCAGCTTAGGCGGCAGGGCGGGCAGAGATACGCAGTATTTT. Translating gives CASSLGGRAGRDTQYF.

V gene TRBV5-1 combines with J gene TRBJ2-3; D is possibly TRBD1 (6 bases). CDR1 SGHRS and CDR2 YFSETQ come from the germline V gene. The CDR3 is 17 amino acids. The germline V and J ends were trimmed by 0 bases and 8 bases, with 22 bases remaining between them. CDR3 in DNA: TGCGCCAGCAGCTTGGGACCGGGGACACCCCGAGAGGGTACGCAGTATTTT. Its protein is CASSLGPGTPREGTQYF.